The clone carrying this TCR beta chain was seen more than once but under ten times. This sample stems from a study of T cell changes during pregnancy in multiple sclerosis. Clones were read by immunoSEQ multiplex PCR, and TCRdb kept only the in-frame ones, dropping some. This table holds around 100,000 clones, around nine tenths found once. This CDR3 is 19 amino acids long. Looked up from germline, CDR1 is LGHNT and CDR2 is FRNRAP. V lost 0 bases, J lost 5 bases, and 15 bases stayed unmatched. The TCR was taken from a female donor with multiple sclerosis, enrolled in a pregnancy study. The chain combines TRBV12-5 with TRBJ1-5; TRBD1 agrees at 8 bases. The source was peripheral blood, collected after pregnancy. The CDR3 DNA follows: TGTGCTAGTGGTTTGGTCCTTAATCTTCGGGGGACAGGATATCAGCCCCAGCATTTT. Its protein product is CASGLVLNLRGTGYQPQHF.